What follows are 23 T cell receptor beta chains derived from one specimen sequenced in a study of molecular identifiers for immune sequencing clone quantification. MiXCR was run by TCRdb on the PCR reads, yielding one entry per CDR3 protein. The data contain under 85,000 distinct CDR3 sequences, around 17% of them seen just once; the ten biggest clones take up around 1.6%. Sequencing was done on a sample of naive CD8+ T cells from blood, with Jurkat cell RNA spiked in. As for subset: FACS-sorted CD8+CD4-CCR7+CD45RA+ naive T cells. The receptors shown here come from a human donor in good health. Some libraries in this study had Jurkat cell RNA spiked in.

This clonotype was recorded at least ten times. V usage is TRBV7-2 and J usage is TRBJ2-3, with D tentatively TRBD2 (5 bases). V was trimmed by 2 bases and J by 4 bases, leaving 13 bases between them. In germline, CDR1 is SGHTA, CDR2 FQGNSA. The CDR3 length is 15 residues. The CDR3 DNA reads as TGTGCCAGCAGCTTATGGGTCAGGACTTCAGATACGCAGTATTTT. Amino acid sequence: CASSLWVRTSDTQYF.

This clonotype occurred many times. The chain employs TRBV12-3 or TRBV12-4 and TRBJ1-3, with D possibly matching TRBD1 (5 bases). With 7 bases removed from V and 0 bases from J, the gap between germline ends came to 25 bases. This CDR3 region has 19 residues. The CDR3 DNA sequence: TGTGCCAGCACCCGATCAGGGAAAAGGTTAACATCCTCTGGAAACACCATATATTTT. Amino acid sequence: CASTRSGKRLTSSGNTIYF.

This clonotype has ten or more counts. The rearrangement links TRBV27 to TRBJ2-7; tentative D call: TRBD1 (6 bases). Trimming cost V 2 bases and J 2 bases, with 13 bases left between them. This CDR3 has 15 amino acids. Per the germline V gene, CDR1 is MNHEY and CDR2 is SMNVEV (reference sequence). CDR3 nucleotide sequence: TGTGCCAGCAGTTTAGGGCAGGGGAAGGCCTACGAGCAGTACTTC. Its translation is CASSLGQGKAYEQYF.

As regards this clonotype: A junction end diverges from the germline sequence, so it may reflect a read error. This sequence joins TRBV9 and TRBJ2-2, with D possibly matching TRBD2 (6 bases). Germline values: CDR1 SGDLS, CDR2 YYNGEE. The CDR3 has 12 residues. Here the CDR3 DNA reads TGTGCCAGCGGCCCCATGACCGGGGGGCTGTTTTTT. Translated: CASGPMTGGLFF.

Worth noting for this clonotype: A read error is possible here, since a much larger clone lies one base away. This rearrangement joins TRBV7-2 to TRBJ2-1; 15 bases are shared with TRBD2. Germline V gives CDR1 SGHTA, CDR2 FQGNSA. This CDR3 comprises 16 residues. The CDR3 sequence is CASSTGLAGGYNERFF. The DNA for the CDR3 is TGTGCCAGCAGCACGGGACTAGCGGGGGGCTACAATGAGCGGTTCTTC. Supplemented by reference TRBV7-2 and TRBJ2-1, the full variable domain reads GAGVSQSPSNKVTEKGKDVELRCDPISGHTALYWYRQSLGQGLEFLIYFQGNSAPDKSGLPSDRFSAERTGGSVSTLTIQRTQQEDSAVYLCASSTGLAGGYNERFFGPGTRLTVL.

This clonotype was detected ten times or more. The chain uses TRBV24-1 and TRBJ2-3; the D gene is possibly TRBD2 (6 bases). The CDR3 loop spans 14 amino acids. Germline values: CDR1 KGHDR, CDR2 SFDVKD. Between the trimmed V and J ends, which lost 4 bases and 2 bases, there was a span of 9 bases. CDR3 nucleotide sequence: TGTGCCACCAGTGACCGGGACTTCACAGATACGCAGTATTTT. Its translation: CATSDRDFTDTQYF.

This chain links TRBV12-5 with TRBJ2-7; no firm D call. Germline V CDR1 and CDR2: LGHNT, FRNRAP. Trimming removed 6 bases from V and 10 bases from J, with 13 bases in between. CDR3 size: 11 residues. This CDR3 reads CASGLVSNQYF. In nucleotides, the CDR3 is TGTGCTAGTGGACTGGTGTCAAACCAGTACTTC.

This clonotype was counted ten times or more. The chain is built from TRBV5-1 and TRBJ2-1, with D perhaps matching TRBD2 (5 bases). V lost 3 bases and J lost 3, with 22 bases in between. The CDR3 spans 18 residues. Germline V gene sequence: CDR1 SGHRS, CDR2 YFSETQ. The CDR3 DNA is TGCGCCAGCAGCTCACCAGTGGATTTCGGGATCAACTACAATGAGCAGTTCTTC. It codes for CASSSPVDFGINYNEQFF. The whole variable domain, filled in from reference TRBV5-1 and TRBJ2-1, reads KAGVTQTPRYLIKTRGQQVTLSCSPISGHRSVSWYQQTPGQGLQFLFEYFSETQRNKGNFPGRFSGRQFSNSRSEMNVSTLELGDSALYLCASSSPVDFGINYNEQFFGPGTRLTVL.

V is TRBV12-3 or TRBV12-4 and J is TRBJ1-1, with TRBD1 matching over 8 bases. The V and J ends lost 7 bases and 5 bases, in that order; junction bases with no gene match: 18. This CDR3 contains 17 residues. The CDR3 loop is CASNPYPEGQGATEAFF. The CDR3 DNA reads TGTGCCAGCAACCCCTATCCGGAAGGTCAGGGGGCTACTGAAGCTTTCTTT.

This clonotype was counted ten times or more. The rearrangement links TRBV27 to TRBJ1-6; 8 bases align to TRBD1. The V gene's germline CDR1 is MNHEY and CDR2 SMNVEV (reference sequence). The V and J ends lost 2 bases and 8 bases, in that order; junction bases with no gene match: 8. CDR3 length: 16 residues. DNA of the CDR3: TGTGCCAGCAGTTTACGAGTCCCGGGACAGGATTCACCCCTCCACTTT. It translates to CASSLRVPGQDSPLHF.

There are many counts of this clonotype. This chain joins TRBV5-4 and TRBJ2-7; 7 positions agree with TRBD2. This CDR3 is 16 amino acids long. The V and J ends lost 4 bases and 3 bases, in that order; junction bases with no gene match: 13. Germline V gene lookup returns CDR1 SGHNT and CDR2 YYREEE (reference sequence). The CDR3 DNA sequence: TGTGCCAGCAGCCTTCAGTCCACTAGCGAGTACTACGAGCAGTACTTC. Its translation: CASSLQSTSEYYEQYF.

This clonotype has a count of ten or more. Sequence at one end of the junction differs from germline and may be a read error. This sequence joins TRBV28 and TRBJ2-1, with a tentative D call TRBD2 (6 bases). The CDR3 is made up of 14 amino acids. Per the germline V gene, CDR1 is MDHEN and CDR2 is SYDVKM. The chain's CDR3 is CASSLRGLRRERFF. CDR3 nucleotide sequence: TGTGCCAGCAGTCTCCGAGGGTTGCGGAGGGAGCGGTTCTTC.

This clonotype was recorded at least ten times. This chain links TRBV12-3 or TRBV12-4 with TRBJ2-2; perhaps TRBD1 as D (6 bases). V dropped 4 bases and J dropped 7 bases, with 7 bases sitting between them. CDR3 size: 12 residues. The CDR3 bases are TGTGCCAGCAGTTCAGGGGACGGGGAGCTGTTTTTT. Translation: CASSSGDGELFF.

This clonotype was found many times. The gene calls are TRBV27 and TRBJ2-7; no firm D call. Trimming removed 5 bases from V and 3 bases from J, with 11 bases in between. Germline V gene sequence: CDR1 MNHEY, CDR2 SMNVEV (reference sequence). CDR3 length: 13 residues. The CDR3 reads CASSLRTSYEQYF. CDR3 nucleotide sequence: TGTGCCAGCAGTCTCCGGACCAGCTACGAGCAGTACTTC.

This chain joins TRBV7-8 and TRBJ2-1, with D perhaps being TRBD1 or TRBD2 (5 bases each). Per germline, CDR1 SGHVS and CDR2 FQNEAQ. The V and J ends lost 2 bases and 7 bases respectively, with 15 bases between them. There are 15 residues in the CDR3. The DNA for the CDR3 is TGTGCCAGCAGCTTAACATCGGGGCTAGCTAATGAGCAGTTCTTC. It translates to CASSLTSGLANEQFF.

This clonotype was observed at least ten times. The chain uses TRBV7-8 and TRBJ1-1; a weak D match, TRBD1 (6 bases). This CDR3 is 14 amino acids long. V lost 1 base and J lost 7, with 13 bases in between. The V gene's germline CDR1 is SGHVS and CDR2 FQNEAQ. The CDR3 DNA follows: TGTGCCAGCAGCTTAGTGGGGAGGGGGTATGAAGCTTTCTTT. Its translation: CASSLVGRGYEAFF. The complete variable domain, with remaining parts taken from reference TRBV7-8 and TRBJ1-1, reads GAGVSQSPRYKVAKRGQDVALRCDPISGHVSLFWYQQALGQGPEFLTYFQNEAQLDKSGLPSDRFFAERPEGSVSTLKIQRTQQEDSAVYLCASSLVGRGYEAFFGQGTRLTVV.

The table lists this clonotype with many counts. The chain combines TRBV6-4 with TRBJ2-2; D unclear. CDR3 size: 14 residues. V was cut by 0 bases and J by 7 bases, with 9 bases left in between. Germline values: CDR1 MRHNA, CDR2 SNTAGT. The DNA of the CDR3 is TGTGCCAGCAGTGACTCGAGTGGGTACGGGGAGCTGTTTTTT. Residues: CASSDSSGYGELFF.

Points on this clonotype: A read error is possible here, since a much larger clone lies one base away. The chain carries TRBV7-9 and TRBJ2-2; D not certain. Germline V gene data show CDR1 as SEHNR and CDR2 as FQNEAQ (reference sequence). The CDR3 is 15 amino acids. The CDR3 loop reads CASCLWRQNTGELFF. The CDR3 DNA reads TGTGCCAGCTGCTTATGGCGACAGAACACCGGGGAGCTGTTTTTT. The full variable domain, its missing parts supplied by reference TRBV7-9 and TRBJ2-2, is DTGVSQNPRHKITKRGQNVTFRCDPISEHNRLYWYRQTLGQGPEFLTYFQNEAQLEKSRLLSDRFSAERPKGSFSTLEIQRTEQGDSAMYLCASCLWRQNTGELFFGEGSRLTVL.

This clonotype was observed a handful of times. A read error is possible here, since a much larger clone lies one base away. J is TRBJ2-7 and V is TRBV21-1; the table's D gene call, TRBD1, was not cross checked with the DNA. TRBV21-1 is given as a pseudogene. The CDR3 has 14 residues. The CDR3: CASSKGAGSYEQYF. The CDR3 region has the DNA TGTGCCAGCAGCAAAGGGGCAGGGTCCTACGAGCAGTACTTC.

This clonotype was observed at least ten times. The rearrangement uses TRBV25-1 and TRBJ1-1; D possibly corresponds to TRBD1 (5 bases). There are 14 residues in the CDR3. The ends were cut back, 6 bases at V and 5 bases at J, with 16 bases in the middle. Germline lookup yields CDR1 MGHDK and CDR2 SYGVNS. The CDR3 protein is CASSLTGTGTEAFF. CDR3 DNA sequence: TGTGCCAGCAGCTTAACAGGTACGGGGACTGAAGCTTTCTTT.

Ten or more counts support this clonotype. The chain recombines TRBV14 with TRBJ2-1, with unresolved D. Trimming removed 4 bases at V and 7 bases at J, with 8 bases between. From germline, CDR1 is SGHDN and CDR2 FVKESK. The CDR3 consists of 12 residues. CDR3 loop: CASSPYNNEQFF. DNA of the CDR3: TGTGCCAGCAGCCCGTACAATAATGAGCAGTTCTTC.

This clonotype was recorded many times. One end of the junction fails to match germline, which may point to a read error. The V and J genes are TRBV7-6 and TRBJ1-4, with 10 bases that match TRBD1. The V gene's germline CDR1 is SGHVS and CDR2 FNYEAQ. The CDR3 length is 18 residues. CDR3 in amino acids: CASSPFSPTGGNNGKLFF. The CDR3 DNA is TGTGCCAGCAGCCCCTTTAGTCCGACAGGGGGCAATAATGGAAAACTGTTTTTT.

This clonotype was recorded a few times. A junction end diverges from the germline sequence, so it may reflect a read error. The genes are TRBV10-3 and TRBJ2-3, with 13 bases aligning to TRBD2. The CDR3 has 16 amino acids. Germline-derived CDR1 and CDR2 are ENHRY and SYGVKD. CDR3 sequence reads: CTIKAGTSGTADTQYF. CDR3 sequence (DNA): TGTACCATCAAAGCAGGGACTAGCGGGACCGCAGATACGCAGTATTTT.